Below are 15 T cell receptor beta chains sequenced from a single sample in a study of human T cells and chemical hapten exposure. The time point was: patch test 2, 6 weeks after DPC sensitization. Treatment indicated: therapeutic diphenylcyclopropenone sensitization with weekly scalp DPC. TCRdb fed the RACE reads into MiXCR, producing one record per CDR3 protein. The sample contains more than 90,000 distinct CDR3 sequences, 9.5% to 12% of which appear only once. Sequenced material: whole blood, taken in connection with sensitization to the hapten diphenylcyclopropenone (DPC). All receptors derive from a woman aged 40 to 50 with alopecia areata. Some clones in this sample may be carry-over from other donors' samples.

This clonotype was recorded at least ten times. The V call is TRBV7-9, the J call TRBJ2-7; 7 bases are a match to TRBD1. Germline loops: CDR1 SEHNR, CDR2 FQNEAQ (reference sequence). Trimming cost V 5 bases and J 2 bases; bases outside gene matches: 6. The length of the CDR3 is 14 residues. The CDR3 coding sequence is TGTGCCAGCAGCCCCCGGACAGGAGCCTACGAGCAGTACTTC. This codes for CASSPRTGAYEQYF.

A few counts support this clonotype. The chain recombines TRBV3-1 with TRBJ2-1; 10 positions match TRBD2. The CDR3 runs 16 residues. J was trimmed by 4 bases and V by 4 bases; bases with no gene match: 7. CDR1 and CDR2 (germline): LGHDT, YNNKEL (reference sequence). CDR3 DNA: TGTGCCAGCAGCCTTTTCGCTAGCGGGAGATACAATGAGCAGTTCTTC. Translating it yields CASSLFASGRYNEQFF.

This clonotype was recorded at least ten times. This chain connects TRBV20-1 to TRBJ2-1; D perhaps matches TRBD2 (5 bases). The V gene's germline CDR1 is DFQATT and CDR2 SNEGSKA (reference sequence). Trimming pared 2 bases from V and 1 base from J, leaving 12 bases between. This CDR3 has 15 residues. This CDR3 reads CSARPDYASYNEQFF. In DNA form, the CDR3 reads TGCAGTGCTAGACCAGACTATGCGTCCTACAATGAGCAGTTCTTC.

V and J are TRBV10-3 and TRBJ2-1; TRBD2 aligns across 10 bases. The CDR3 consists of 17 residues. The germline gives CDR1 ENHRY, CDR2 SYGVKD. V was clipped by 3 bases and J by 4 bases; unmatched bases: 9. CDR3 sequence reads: CAISEITSGIQYNEQFF. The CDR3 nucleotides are TGTGCCATCAGTGAAATAACTAGCGGGATTCAGTACAATGAGCAGTTCTTC.

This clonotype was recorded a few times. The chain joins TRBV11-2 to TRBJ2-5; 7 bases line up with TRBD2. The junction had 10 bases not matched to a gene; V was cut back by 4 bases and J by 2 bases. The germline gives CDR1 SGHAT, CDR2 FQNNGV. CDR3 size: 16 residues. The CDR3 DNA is TGTGCCAGCAGCTCTGGGACGCTAGCGGATCAAGAGACCCAGTACTTC. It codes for CASSSGTLADQETQYF.

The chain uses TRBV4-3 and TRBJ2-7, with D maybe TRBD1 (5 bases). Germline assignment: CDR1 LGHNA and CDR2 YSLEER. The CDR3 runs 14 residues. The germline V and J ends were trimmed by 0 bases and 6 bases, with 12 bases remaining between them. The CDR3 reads CASSQDARVGEQYF. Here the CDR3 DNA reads TGCGCCAGCAGCCAAGACGCCAGGGTCGGCGAGCAGTACTTC.

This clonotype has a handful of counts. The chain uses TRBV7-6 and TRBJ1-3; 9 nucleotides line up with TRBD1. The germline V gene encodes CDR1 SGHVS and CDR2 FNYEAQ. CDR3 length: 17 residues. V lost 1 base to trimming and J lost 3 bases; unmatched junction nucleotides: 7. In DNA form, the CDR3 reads TGTGCCAGCAGCTTAGATGACAGGGGGAAGCGTGGAAACACCATATATTTT. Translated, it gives CASSLDDRGKRGNTIYF.

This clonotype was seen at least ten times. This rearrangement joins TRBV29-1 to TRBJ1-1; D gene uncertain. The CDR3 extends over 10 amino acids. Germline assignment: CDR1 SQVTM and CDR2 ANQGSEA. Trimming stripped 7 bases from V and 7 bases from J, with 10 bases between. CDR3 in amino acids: CSALEGEAFF. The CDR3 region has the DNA TGCAGCGCACTAGAGGGTGAAGCTTTCTTT.

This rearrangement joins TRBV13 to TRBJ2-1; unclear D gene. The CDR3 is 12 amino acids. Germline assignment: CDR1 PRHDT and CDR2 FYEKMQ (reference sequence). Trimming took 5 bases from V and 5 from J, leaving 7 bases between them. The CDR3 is CASSRSDNEQFF. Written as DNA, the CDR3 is TGTGCCAGCAGCCGGTCTGACAATGAGCAGTTCTTC.

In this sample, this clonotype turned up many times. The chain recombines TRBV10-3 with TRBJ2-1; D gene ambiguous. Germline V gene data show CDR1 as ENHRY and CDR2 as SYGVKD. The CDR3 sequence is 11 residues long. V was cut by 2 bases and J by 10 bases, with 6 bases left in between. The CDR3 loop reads CAISEMGEQFF. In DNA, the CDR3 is TGTGCCATCAGTGAGATGGGGGAGCAGTTCTTC.

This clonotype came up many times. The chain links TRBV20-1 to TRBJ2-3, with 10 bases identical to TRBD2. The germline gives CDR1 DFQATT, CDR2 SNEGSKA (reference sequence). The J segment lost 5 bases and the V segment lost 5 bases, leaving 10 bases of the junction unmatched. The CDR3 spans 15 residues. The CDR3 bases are TGCAGTGCTTTCAGCGGGAGGGCGGGGAAAGATACGCAGTATTTT. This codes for CSAFSGRAGKDTQYF.

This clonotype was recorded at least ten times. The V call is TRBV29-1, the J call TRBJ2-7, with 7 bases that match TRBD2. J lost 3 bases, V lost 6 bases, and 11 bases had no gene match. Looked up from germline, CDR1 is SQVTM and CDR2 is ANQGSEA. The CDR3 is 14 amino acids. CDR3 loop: CSVAPGLTSYEQYF. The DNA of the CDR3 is TGCAGCGTCGCACCGGGACTAACAAGCTACGAGCAGTACTTC.

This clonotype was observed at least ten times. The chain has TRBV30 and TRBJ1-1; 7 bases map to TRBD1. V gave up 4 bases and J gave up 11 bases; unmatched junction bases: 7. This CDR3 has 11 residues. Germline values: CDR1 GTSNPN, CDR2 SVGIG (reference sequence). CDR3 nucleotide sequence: TGTGCCTGGACCGTCAGGGGGGAGGCTTTCTTT. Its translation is CAWTVRGEAFF.

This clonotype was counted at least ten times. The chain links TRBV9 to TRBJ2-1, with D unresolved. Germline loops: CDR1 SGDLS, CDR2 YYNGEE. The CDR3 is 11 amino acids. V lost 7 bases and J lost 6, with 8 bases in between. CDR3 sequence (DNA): TGTGCCAGCGCAGCTTTCAATGAGCAGTTCTTC. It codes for CASAAFNEQFF.

This chain's CDR3 is CASSLRTATEAFF. Written as DNA, the CDR3 is TGTGCCAGCAGCCTACGGACAGCCACTGAAGCTTTCTTT. V usage is TRBV6-2 or TRBV6-3 and J usage is TRBJ1-1, with D maybe TRBD1 (6 bases). The CDR3 spans 13 residues. Germline V gene data show CDR1 as MNHEY and CDR2 as SVGEGT. V lost 6 bases and J lost 4, with 12 bases in between.